Described below is a single T cell receptor beta chain sequence and its context. Method: immunoSEQ multiplex PCR; TCRdb's copy keeps in-frame clones and lacks some. Here the sample spans tens of thousands of clones, 75% to 85% being singletons. Starting 14 to 28 days after autologous transplant, ipilimumab 1 mg/kg was given. Patients received nivolumab 3 mg/kg at weeks 1, 4, 7, 10, then fortnightly to week 26. The sample belongs to a study of ipilimumab plus nivolumab after autologous stem cell transplantation. Study as a whole: Typical patient got roughly 5 ipilimumab doses and seven to nine nivolumab doses (median).

The sample consisted of PBMCs, taken in a trial of ipilimumab plus nivolumab as post-transplant consolidation. The sequence was collected from a male donor with diffuse large B-cell lymphoma.

CDR3: CASSLTGAGVYGYTF. CDR3 bases: TGTGCCAGCAGCCTAACAGGGGCGGGAGTCTATGGCTACACCTTC. V and J are TRBV27 and TRBJ1-2, with 7 bases fitting TRBD1. CDR1 and CDR2 (germline): MNHEY, SMNVEV (reference sequence). The V segment lost 6 bases and the J segment 4 bases; nucleotides outside the gene matches: 11. This CDR3 spans 15 amino acids.